This T cell receptor (beta chain) is from a study of OX40 agonist ivuxolimab in advanced cancers. Regarding the study as a whole: CD8+ T cells showed, on average, more clonal expansion than CD4+ cells.

Clones were read by immunoSEQ multiplex PCR, and TCRdb kept only the in-frame ones, dropping some. Among about 55,000 clones listed, more than 65% were seen once. Enrollment shut out patients with autoimmune disease history or systemic immunosuppression. There are 12 residues in the CDR3. Trimming took 1 base from V and 2 from J, leaving 1 base between them. Germline loops: CDR1 MDHEN, CDR2 SYDVKM. Concerning this clone itself: No antigen is known for it.

The origin of this receptor is an adult with an advanced solid tumor such as melanoma, head and neck, liver or kidney cancer. This sequence joins TRBV28 and TRBJ2-3; D remains ambiguous. This material consisted of CD4+ or CD8+ T cells sorted from blood, taken in a trial of the OX40 agonist ivuxolimab. The CDR3 sequence: CASSLFTDTQYF. CDR3 sequence (DNA): TGTGCCAGCAGTTTATTCACAGATACGCAGTATTTT.